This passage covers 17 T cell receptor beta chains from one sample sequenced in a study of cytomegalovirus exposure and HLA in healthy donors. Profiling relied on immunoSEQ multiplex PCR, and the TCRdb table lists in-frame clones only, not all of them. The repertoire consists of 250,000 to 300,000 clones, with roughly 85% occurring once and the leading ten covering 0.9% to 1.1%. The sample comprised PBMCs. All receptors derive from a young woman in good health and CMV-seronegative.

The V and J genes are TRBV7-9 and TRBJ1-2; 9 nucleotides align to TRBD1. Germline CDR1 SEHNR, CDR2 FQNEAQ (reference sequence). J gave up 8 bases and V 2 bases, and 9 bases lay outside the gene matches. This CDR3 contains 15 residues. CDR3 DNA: TGTGCCAGCAGCTTACCTCCCGGGACAGGGCACGGCTACACCTTC. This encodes CASSLPPGTGHGYTF.

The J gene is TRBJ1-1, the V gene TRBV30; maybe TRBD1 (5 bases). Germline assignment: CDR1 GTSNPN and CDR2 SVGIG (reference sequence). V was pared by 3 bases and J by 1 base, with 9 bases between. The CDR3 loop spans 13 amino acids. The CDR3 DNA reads TGTGCCTGGAGGACAGAGGCGAACACTGAAGCTTTCTTT. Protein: CAWRTEANTEAFF.

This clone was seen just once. DNA of the CDR3: TGCGCCAGCAGCGTCCTAGGAGTCTCCTACAATGAGCAGTTCTTC. This gives the protein CASSVLGVSYNEQFF. V and J are TRBV5-1 and TRBJ2-1; D gene uncertain. Germline values: CDR1 SGHRS, CDR2 YFSETQ. V dropped 4 bases and J dropped 0 bases, with 11 bases sitting between them. This CDR3 comprises 15 residues.

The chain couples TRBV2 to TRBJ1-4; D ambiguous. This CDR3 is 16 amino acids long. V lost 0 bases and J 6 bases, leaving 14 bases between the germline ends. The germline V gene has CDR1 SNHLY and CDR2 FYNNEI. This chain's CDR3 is CASSEAGRLWDEKLFF. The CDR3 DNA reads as TGTGCCAGCAGTGAAGCGGGGAGGTTGTGGGATGAAAAACTGTTTTTT.

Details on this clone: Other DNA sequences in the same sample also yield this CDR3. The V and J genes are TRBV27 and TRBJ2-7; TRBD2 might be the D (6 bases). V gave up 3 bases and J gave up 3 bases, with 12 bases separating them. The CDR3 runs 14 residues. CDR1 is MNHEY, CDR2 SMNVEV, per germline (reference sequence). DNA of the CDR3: TGTGCCAGCAGTTTGTCGGGACTTAGCTACGAGCAGTACTTC. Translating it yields CASSLSGLSYEQYF.

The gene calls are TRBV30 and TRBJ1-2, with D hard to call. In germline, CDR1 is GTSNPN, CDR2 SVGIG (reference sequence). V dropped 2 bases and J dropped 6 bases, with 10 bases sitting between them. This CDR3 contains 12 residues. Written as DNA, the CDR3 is TGTGCCTGGAGTTGCGATGGGCATGGCTACACCTTC. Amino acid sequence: CAWSCDGHGYTF. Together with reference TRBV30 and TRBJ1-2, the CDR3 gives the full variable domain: SQTIHQWPATLVQPVGSPLSLECTVEGTSNPNLYWYRQAAGRGLQLLFYSVGIGQISSEVPQNLSASRPQDRQFILSSKKLLLSDSGFYLCAWSCDGHGYTFGSGTRLTVV.

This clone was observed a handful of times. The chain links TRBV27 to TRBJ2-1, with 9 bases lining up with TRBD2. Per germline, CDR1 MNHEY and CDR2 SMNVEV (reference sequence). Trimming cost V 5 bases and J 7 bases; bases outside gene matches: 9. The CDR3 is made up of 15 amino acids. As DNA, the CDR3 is TGTGCCAGCAGTCAAACTAGCGGGTTATGGAATGAGCAGTTCTTC. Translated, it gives CASSQTSGLWNEQFF.

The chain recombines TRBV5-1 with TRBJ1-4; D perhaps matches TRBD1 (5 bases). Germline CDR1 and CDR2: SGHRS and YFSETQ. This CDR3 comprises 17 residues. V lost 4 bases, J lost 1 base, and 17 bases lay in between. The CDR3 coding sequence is TGCGCCAGCAGCCCCCCCGTCCGGGGGAAAACTAATGAAAAACTGTTTTTT. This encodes CASSPPVRGKTNEKLFF.

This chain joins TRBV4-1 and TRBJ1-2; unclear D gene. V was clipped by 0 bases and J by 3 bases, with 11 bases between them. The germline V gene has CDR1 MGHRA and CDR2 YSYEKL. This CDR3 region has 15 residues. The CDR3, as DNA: TGCGCCAGCAGCCAAGACGGGGTTAGGGACTATGGCTACACCTTC. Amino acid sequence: CASSQDGVRDYGYTF.

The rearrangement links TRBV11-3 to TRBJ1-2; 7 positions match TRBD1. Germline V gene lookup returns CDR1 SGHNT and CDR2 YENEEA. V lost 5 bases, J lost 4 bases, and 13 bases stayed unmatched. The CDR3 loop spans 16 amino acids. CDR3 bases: TGTGCCAGCAGCACGGGGGACAGCCTCACTCCCTATGGCTACACCTTC. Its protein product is CASSTGDSLTPYGYTF.

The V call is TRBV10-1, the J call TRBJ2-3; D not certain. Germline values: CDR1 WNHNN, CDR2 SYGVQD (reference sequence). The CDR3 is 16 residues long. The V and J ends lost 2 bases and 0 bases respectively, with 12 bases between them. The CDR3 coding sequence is TGCGCCAGCAGTGAGGTTGCGCGAGCGAGCACAGATACGCAGTATTTT. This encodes CASSEVARASTDTQYF.

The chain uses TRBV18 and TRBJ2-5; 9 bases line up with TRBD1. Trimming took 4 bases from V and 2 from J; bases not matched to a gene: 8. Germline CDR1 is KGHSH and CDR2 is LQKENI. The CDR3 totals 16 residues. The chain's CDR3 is CASSRSGTGLQETQYF. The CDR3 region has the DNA TGTGCCAGCTCACGCAGTGGGACAGGGCTTCAAGAGACCCAGTACTTC.

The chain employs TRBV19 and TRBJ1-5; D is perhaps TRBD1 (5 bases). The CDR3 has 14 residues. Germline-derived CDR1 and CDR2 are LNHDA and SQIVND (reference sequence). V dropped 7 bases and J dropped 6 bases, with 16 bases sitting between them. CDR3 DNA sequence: TGTGCCAGTACGAGTAGGGGTATACCTCAGCCCCAGCATTTT. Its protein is CASTSRGIPQPQHF.

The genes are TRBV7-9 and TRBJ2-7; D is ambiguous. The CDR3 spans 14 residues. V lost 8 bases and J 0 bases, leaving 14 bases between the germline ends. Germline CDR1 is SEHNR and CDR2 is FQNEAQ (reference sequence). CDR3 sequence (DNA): TGTGCCAGCGCGACTCTCCTAACCTCCTACGAGCAGTACTTC. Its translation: CASATLLTSYEQYF. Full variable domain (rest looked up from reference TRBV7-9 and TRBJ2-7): DTGVSQNPRHKITKRGQNVTFRCDPISEHNRLYWYRQTLGQGPEFLTYFQNEAQLEKSRLLSDRFSAERPKGSFSTLEIQRTEQGDSAMYLCASATLLTSYEQYFGPGTRLTVT.

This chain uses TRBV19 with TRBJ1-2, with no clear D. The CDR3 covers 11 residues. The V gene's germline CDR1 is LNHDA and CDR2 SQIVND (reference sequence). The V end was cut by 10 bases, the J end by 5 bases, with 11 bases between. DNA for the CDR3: TGTGCCATCTTGACGGGATATGGCTACACCTTC. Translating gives CAILTGYGYTF.

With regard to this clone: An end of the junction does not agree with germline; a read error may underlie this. The CDR3 DNA sequence: TGCGCCAGCCGAGGGGCTAGCGGGAGTTACAGTGAGCAGTTCTTC. Its protein product is CASRGASGSYSEQFF. This chain links TRBV5-1 with TRBJ2-1; TRBD2 matches 10 bases. The V gene's germline CDR1 is SGHRS and CDR2 YFSETQ. This CDR3 has 15 amino acids. The whole variable domain, filled in from reference TRBV5-1 and TRBJ2-1, reads KAGVTQTPRYLIKTRGQQVTLSCSPISGHRSVSWYQQTPGQGLQFLFEYFSETQRNKGNFPGRFSGRQFSNSRSEMNVSTLELGDSALYLCASRGASGSYSEQFFGPGTRLTVL.

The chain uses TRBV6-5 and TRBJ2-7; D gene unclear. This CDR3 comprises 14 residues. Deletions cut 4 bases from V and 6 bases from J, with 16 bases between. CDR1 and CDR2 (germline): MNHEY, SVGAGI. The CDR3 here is CASSSQAGPLEQYF. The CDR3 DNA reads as TGTGCCAGCAGTTCTCAGGCAGGCCCCCTCGAGCAGTACTTC.